The 28 T cell receptor beta chains below all came from one sample that was sequenced in a study of spatial heterogeneity in lung cancer. Time point here: sample taken at primary tumor resection. Researchers sequenced whole RNA taken from tumor, nontumor lung or frozen PBMC without sorting. TCRdb re-called the 5' RACE reads through MiXCR, storing one row per CDR3 protein. The data hold about 50,000 distinct CDR3 sequences, with 6% to 9.5% observed a single time. The sample in question was PBMCs, obtained at surgery. These receptors all come from a female donor with early-stage non-small cell lung cancer.

This clonotype came up many times. V and J are TRBV2 and TRBJ2-3; D is unclear. The V and J ends lost 7 bases and 2 bases respectively, with 13 bases between them. Germline assignment: CDR1 SNHLY and CDR2 FYNNEI. The CDR3 sequence is 14 residues long. The CDR3 loop is CASTLTLNTDTQYF. The CDR3 DNA follows: TGTGCCAGCACCCTAACTCTGAACACAGATACGCAGTATTTT.

This clonotype was recorded at least ten times. CDR3 loop: CASSDGTRFFIQYF. CDR3 in DNA: TGTGCCAGCAGTGACGGGACTAGATTTTTTATTCAGTACTTC. The chain employs TRBV12-3 or TRBV12-4 and TRBJ2-4, with TRBD2 matching 8 bases. V dropped 5 bases and J dropped 10; count of bases not matched to a gene: 10. The CDR3 loop spans 14 amino acids.

This clonotype has more than one count but fewer than ten. The chain recombines TRBV27 with TRBJ1-2; the match to TRBD1 covers 7 bases. This CDR3 contains 17 residues. Germline V gene lookup returns CDR1 MNHEY and CDR2 SMNVEV (reference sequence). V lost 0 bases and J lost 4; bases outside the gene matches: 11. Here the CDR3 DNA reads TGTGCCAGCAGTTTATCTACACCGGCAGGGGGTATCTATGGCTACACCTTC. Protein: CASSLSTPAGGIYGYTF.

This clonotype appeared a few times. The CDR3 loop reads CSARGPSGGEETQYF. The CDR3 DNA reads as TGCAGTGCTAGAGGTCCTAGCGGGGGGGAAGAGACCCAGTACTTC. V gene TRBV20-1 combines with J gene TRBJ2-5; 12 nucleotides align to TRBD2. Germline assignment: CDR1 DFQATT and CDR2 SNEGSKA (reference sequence). With V trimmed by 1 base and J by 3 bases, 3 bases remained unmatched. CDR3 size: 15 residues.

Regarding this clonotype: A read error is possible here, since a much larger clone lies one base away. The genes are TRBV7-6 and TRBJ2-4; 10 bases line up with TRBD1. The CDR3 extends over 13 amino acids. Germline CDR1 and CDR2: SGHVS and FNYEAQ. V lost 5 bases to trimming and J lost 16 bases; unmatched junction nucleotides: 11. The CDR3 here is CASSANGTGAIYF. In DNA form, the CDR3 reads TGTGCCAGCAGCGCAAATGGGACAGGGGCTATATACTTC.

The chain uses TRBV6-2 or TRBV6-3 and TRBJ1-5, with a tentative D call TRBD1 (5 bases). Germline V gives CDR1 MNHEY, CDR2 SVGEGT. V was shortened by 9 bases and J by 0 bases, with 27 bases between the two germline ends. The CDR3 loop spans 19 amino acids. The CDR3 bases are TGTGCCAGGATTTGTGCCCGTGGCAGGGAAAGGGTTAGCAATCAGCCCCAGCATTTT. Amino acids: CARICARGRERVSNQPQHF.

The V call is TRBV19, the J call TRBJ1-1; TRBD1 matches 7 bases. The CDR3 is made up of 16 amino acids. Per the germline V gene, CDR1 is LNHDA and CDR2 is SQIVND (reference sequence). V shed 4 bases and J 0 bases; nucleotides not matched to a gene: 8. CDR3 protein: CASSTKKGGLNTEAFF. DNA for the CDR3: TGTGCCAGTAGTACGAAAAAAGGGGGCTTGAACACTGAAGCTTTCTTT.

This clonotype has just a few counts. The rearrangement joins TRBV7-2 to TRBJ1-2; D is perhaps TRBD1 (6 bases). The CDR3 consists of 15 residues. Germline V lookup: CDR1 SGHTA, CDR2 FQGNSA. Trimming removed 5 bases at V and 1 base at J, with 14 bases between. The CDR3 coding sequence is TGTGCCAGCAGCCCACCGGACAGAGTTAACTATGGCTACACCTTC. Encoded protein: CASSPPDRVNYGYTF.

This clonotype was detected ten times or more. The genes are TRBV28 and TRBJ1-5; 9 bases agree with TRBD1. The CDR3 is 14 amino acids. Germline loops: CDR1 MDHEN, CDR2 SYDVKM. With 6 bases clipped from V and 4 bases from J, the junction kept 4 bases outside the gene matches. The CDR3 DNA reads TGTGCCAGCAGAAAGACAGGGGGGAATCAGCCCCAGCATTTT. Encoded protein: CASRKTGGNQPQHF.

This clonotype has just a few counts. The chain recombines TRBV25-1 with TRBJ1-2; D unclear. The CDR3 extends over 11 amino acids. Between the trimmed V and J ends, which lost 3 bases and 4 bases, there was a span of 3 bases. The V gene's germline CDR1 is MGHDK and CDR2 SYGVNS. This CDR3 is CASSDGYGYTF. CDR3 sequence (DNA): TGTGCCAGCAGTGACGGCTATGGCTACACCTTC.

The V gene is TRBV27, the J gene TRBJ1-2; no reliable D call. Trimming pared 7 bases from V and 4 bases from J, leaving 22 bases between. This CDR3 contains 16 residues. The germline CDR1 and CDR2 sequences are MNHEY and SMNVEV (reference sequence). The CDR3 loop is CASTQRRQDPVYGYTF. In DNA, the CDR3 is TGTGCCAGCACCCAACGCCGACAAGACCCTGTCTATGGCTACACCTTC.

The chain employs TRBV27 and TRBJ2-7; 9 nucleotides agree with TRBD1. Germline trimming cut 8 bases from V and 3 bases from J; bases unmatched to any gene: 11. This CDR3 has 15 residues. CDR1 and CDR2 from the germline V gene are MNHEY and SMNVEV (reference sequence). The CDR3 sequence: CASRKAGTGNYEQYF. CDR3 sequence (DNA): TGTGCCAGCCGAAAGGCCGGGACAGGGAACTACGAGCAGTACTTC.

J is TRBJ1-6 and V is TRBV5-6; weak D call: TRBD1 (6 bases). Germline CDR1 SGHDT, CDR2 YYEEEE. The V end was cut by 4 bases, the J end by 8 bases, with 13 bases between. CDR3 size: 14 residues. The CDR3 spells CASSRRGHDSPLHF. The CDR3 bases are TGTGCCAGCAGCCGCCGGGGGCACGATTCACCCCTCCACTTT.

The chain links TRBV2 to TRBJ2-1; 10 bases match TRBD2. J was trimmed by 6 bases and V by 2 bases; bases with no gene match: 4. The germline V gene has CDR1 SNHLY and CDR2 FYNNEI. This CDR3 has 15 residues. CDR3 DNA sequence: TGTGCCAGCAGTGAACTAGCGGGGGAAGCCAATGAGCAGTTCTTC. This gives the protein CASSELAGEANEQFF.

This clonotype was picked up many times. The chain uses TRBV12-3 or TRBV12-4 and TRBJ1-2; 10 nucleotides agree with TRBD1. V was clipped by 5 bases and J by 4 bases; unmatched bases: 4. This CDR3 contains 14 residues. The CDR3 coding sequence is TGTGCCAGCAGTATGACAGGGGGCGGCTATGGCTACACCTTC. Encoded protein: CASSMTGGGYGYTF.

At least ten counts were recorded for this clonotype. This chain links TRBV9 with TRBJ2-1, with 11 bases that match TRBD2. Germline V gene lookup returns CDR1 SGDLS and CDR2 YYNGEE. The length of the CDR3 is 16 residues. With 5 bases clipped from V and 8 bases from J, the junction kept 12 bases outside the gene matches. CDR3 nucleotide sequence: TGTGCCAGCAGTTCACTAGCGGGGGCCCCTTGGGATGAGCAGTTCTTC. Its protein is CASSSLAGAPWDEQFF.

A few counts support this clonotype. V and J are TRBV4-2 and TRBJ2-3; 12 bases line up with TRBD2. The V gene end was trimmed by 1 base and the J gene end by 0 bases; junction bases not matched to a gene: 8. In germline, CDR1 is LGHNA, CDR2 YNFKEQ. This CDR3 comprises 19 residues. The CDR3 sequence: CASSQGEKTSGGSTDTQYF. The CDR3 bases are TGTGCCAGCAGCCAAGGAGAGAAAACTAGCGGGGGGAGCACAGATACGCAGTATTTT.

Ten or more counts support this clonotype. This CDR3 is CASSLDRTSGFTDTQYF. In DNA form, the CDR3 reads TGTGCCAGCAGCTTGGACCGGACTAGCGGGTTCACAGATACGCAGTATTTT. This chain connects TRBV5-4 to TRBJ2-3; 11 bases fit TRBD2. Germline V lookup: CDR1 SGHNT, CDR2 YYREEE (reference sequence). This CDR3 is 17 amino acids long. V shed 0 bases, J shed 2 bases, and the junction held 5 bases outside the gene matches.

This clonotype was seen a handful of times. The rearrangement uses TRBV9 and TRBJ2-5, with a possible D match to TRBD1 (6 bases). V was clipped by 3 bases and J by 5 bases, with 20 bases between them. The CDR3 sequence is 16 residues long. Germline V CDR1 and CDR2: SGDLS, YYNGEE. CDR3 in DNA: TGTGCCAGCAGCGAGGACCACAGGGAGAGGAGCGAGACCCAGTACTTC. Its translation: CASSEDHRERSETQYF.

This clonotype came up many times. The V call is TRBV3-1, the J call TRBJ2-2; 10 bases map to TRBD2. This CDR3 contains 14 residues. CDR1 and CDR2 (germline): LGHDT, YNNKEL (reference sequence). Trimming at V came to 6 bases and at J to 6 bases, leaving 4 bases not matched to a gene. The DNA of the CDR3 is TGTGCCAGCAGACTAAGCGGGGGGGCCGGGGAGCTGTTTTTT. Translated, it gives CASRLSGGAGELFF.

This clonotype was detected ten times or more. The chain carries TRBV7-2 and TRBJ1-1; TRBD1 is a possible D gene (5 bases). Germline V lookup: CDR1 SGHTA, CDR2 FQGNSA. The CDR3 runs to 14 residues. V was pared by 5 bases and J by 4 bases, with 14 bases between. CDR3 loop: CASSPGTGGTEAFF. The CDR3 nucleotides are TGTGCCAGCAGCCCGGGGACGGGGGGCACTGAAGCTTTCTTT.

This clonotype came up many times. The rearrangement joins TRBV27 to TRBJ1-4; D possibly corresponds to TRBD1 (6 bases). The CDR3 totals 13 residues. Germline CDR1 reads MNHEY; CDR2 reads SMNVEV (reference sequence). V lost 0 bases and J lost 7, with 6 bases in between. The CDR3 loop is CASSLSGGEKLFF. CDR3 bases: TGTGCCAGCAGTTTATCAGGGGGTGAAAAACTGTTTTTT.

This clonotype was seen at least ten times. This chain joins TRBV10-3 and TRBJ2-3, with 7 bases identical to TRBD2. The length of the CDR3 is 12 residues. The ends lost 6 bases at V and 4 bases at J; junction bases unmatched: 1. CDR1 is ENHRY and CDR2 is SYGVKD in the germline V gene. CDR3 nucleotides: TGTGCCATCAGGGGGGGGTCAGATACGCAGTATTTT. Protein sequence: CAIRGGSDTQYF.

This clonotype was detected only a few times. The gene calls are TRBV9 and TRBJ2-7; D ambiguous. The CDR3 runs to 14 residues. The germline gives CDR1 SGDLS, CDR2 YYNGEE. V lost 4 bases and J 6 bases, leaving 17 bases between the germline ends. The CDR3 sequence is CASSPQAGSLEQYF. The CDR3 bases are TGTGCCAGCAGCCCCCAGGCCGGTAGTCTCGAGCAGTACTTC.

The gene calls are TRBV7-6 and TRBJ2-5; 15 bases are a match to TRBD2. Germline loops: CDR1 SGHVS, CDR2 FNYEAQ. The CDR3 length is 16 residues. The junction had 4 bases not matched to a gene; V was cut back by 4 bases and J by 4 bases. The CDR3 nucleotides are TGTGCCAGCAGCTCGGGACTAGCGGGGGGCAGAGAGACCCAGTACTTC. Translating it yields CASSSGLAGGRETQYF.

Of note for this clonotype: A much larger clone lies a single base off, so this may be a read error. The chain combines TRBV5-5 with TRBJ2-5, with D unresolved. Germline-derived CDR1 and CDR2 are SGHKS and YYEKEE (reference sequence). V lost 3 bases, J lost 2 bases, and 17 bases lay in between. This CDR3 region has 16 residues. The chain's CDR3 is CASSSAGDTSQETQYF. For the CDR3, the DNA is TGTGCCAGCAGCTCGGCCGGAGACACTTCACAAGAGACCCAGTACTTC.

This clonotype occurred many times. The chain uses TRBV12-3 or TRBV12-4 and TRBJ1-3; D gene uncertain. Deletions cut 0 bases from V and 0 bases from J, with 9 bases between. CDR3 length: 16 residues. The CDR3 DNA is TGTGCCAGCAGTTTAGCGAGGCAGGTCTCTGGAAACACCATATATTTT. Amino acid sequence: CASSLARQVSGNTIYF.

The sample holds many counts of this clonotype. Here the CDR3 omits its conserved ending phenylalanine or tryptophan, so a read error is the likely source. The chain employs TRBV11-2 and TRBJ2-7; tentative D call: TRBD2 (7 bases). The CDR3 loop spans 15 amino acids. Germline loops: CDR1 SGHAT, CDR2 FQNNGV. V was trimmed by 0 bases and J by 6 bases, leaving 15 bases between them. CDR3 residues: CASSLDLSGGLEQYL. The CDR3 nucleotides read TGTGCCAGCAGCTTAGATCTTTCGGGGGGCCTCGAGCAGTACCTC.